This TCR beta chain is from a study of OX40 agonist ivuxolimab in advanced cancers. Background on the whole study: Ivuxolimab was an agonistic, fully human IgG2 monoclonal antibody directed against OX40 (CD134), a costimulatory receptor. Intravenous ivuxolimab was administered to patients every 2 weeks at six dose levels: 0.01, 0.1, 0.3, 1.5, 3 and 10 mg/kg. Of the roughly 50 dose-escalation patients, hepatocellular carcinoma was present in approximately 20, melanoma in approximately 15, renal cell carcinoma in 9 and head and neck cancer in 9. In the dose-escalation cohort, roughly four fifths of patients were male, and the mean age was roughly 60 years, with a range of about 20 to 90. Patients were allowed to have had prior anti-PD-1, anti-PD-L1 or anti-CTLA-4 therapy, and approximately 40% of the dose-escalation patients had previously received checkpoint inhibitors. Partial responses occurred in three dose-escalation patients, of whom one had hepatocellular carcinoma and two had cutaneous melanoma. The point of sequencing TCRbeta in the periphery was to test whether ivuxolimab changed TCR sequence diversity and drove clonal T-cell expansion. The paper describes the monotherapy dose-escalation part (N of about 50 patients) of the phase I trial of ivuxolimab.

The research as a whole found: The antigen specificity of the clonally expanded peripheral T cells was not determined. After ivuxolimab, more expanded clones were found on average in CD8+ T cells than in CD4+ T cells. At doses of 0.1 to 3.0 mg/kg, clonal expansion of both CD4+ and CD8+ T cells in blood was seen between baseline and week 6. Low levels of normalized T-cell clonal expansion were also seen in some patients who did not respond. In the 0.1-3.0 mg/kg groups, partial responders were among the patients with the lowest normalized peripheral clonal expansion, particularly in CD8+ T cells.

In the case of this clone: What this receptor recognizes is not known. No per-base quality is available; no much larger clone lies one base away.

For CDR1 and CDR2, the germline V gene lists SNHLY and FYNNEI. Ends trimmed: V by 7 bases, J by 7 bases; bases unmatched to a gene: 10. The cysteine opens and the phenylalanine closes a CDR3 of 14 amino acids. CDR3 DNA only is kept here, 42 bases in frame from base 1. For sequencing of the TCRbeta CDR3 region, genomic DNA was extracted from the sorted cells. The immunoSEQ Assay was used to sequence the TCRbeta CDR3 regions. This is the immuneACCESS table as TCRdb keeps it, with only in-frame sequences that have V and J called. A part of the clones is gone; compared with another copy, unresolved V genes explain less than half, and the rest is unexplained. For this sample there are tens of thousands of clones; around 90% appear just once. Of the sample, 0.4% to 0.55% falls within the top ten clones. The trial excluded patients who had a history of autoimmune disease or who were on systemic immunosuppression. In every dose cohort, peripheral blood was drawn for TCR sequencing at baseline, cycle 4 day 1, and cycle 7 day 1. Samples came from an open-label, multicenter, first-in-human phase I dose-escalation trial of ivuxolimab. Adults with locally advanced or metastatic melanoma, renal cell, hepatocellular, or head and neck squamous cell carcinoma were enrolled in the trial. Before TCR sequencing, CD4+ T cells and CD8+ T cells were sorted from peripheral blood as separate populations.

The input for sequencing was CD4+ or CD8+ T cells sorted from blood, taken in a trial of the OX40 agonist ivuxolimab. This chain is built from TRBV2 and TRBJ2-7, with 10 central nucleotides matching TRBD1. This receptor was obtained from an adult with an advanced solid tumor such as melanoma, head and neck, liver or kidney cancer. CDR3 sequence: CASIGDRGDREQYF. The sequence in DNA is TGTGCCAGCATAGGGGACAGGGGTGACAGGGAGCAGTACTTC.